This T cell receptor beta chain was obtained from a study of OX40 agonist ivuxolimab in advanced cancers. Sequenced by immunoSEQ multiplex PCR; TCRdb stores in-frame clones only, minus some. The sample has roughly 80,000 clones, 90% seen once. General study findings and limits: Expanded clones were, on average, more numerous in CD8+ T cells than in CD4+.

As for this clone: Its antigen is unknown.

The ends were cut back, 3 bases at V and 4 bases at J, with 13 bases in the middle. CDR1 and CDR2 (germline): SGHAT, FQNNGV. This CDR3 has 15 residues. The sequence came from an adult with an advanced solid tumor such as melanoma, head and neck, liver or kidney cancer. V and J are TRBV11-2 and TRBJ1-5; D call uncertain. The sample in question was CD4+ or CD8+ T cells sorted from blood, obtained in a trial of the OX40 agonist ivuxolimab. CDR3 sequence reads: CASSLRPEGNQPQHF. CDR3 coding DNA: TGTGCCAGCAGCTTGCGCCCGGAGGGAAATCAGCCCCAGCATTTT. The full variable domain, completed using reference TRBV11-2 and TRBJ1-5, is EAGVAQSPRYKIIEKRQSVAFWCNPISGHATLYWYQQILGQGPKLLIQFQNNGVVDDSQLPKDRFSAERLKGVDSTLKIQPAKLEDSAVYLCASSLRPEGNQPQHFGDGTRLSIL.